A single T cell receptor beta chain is shown here with its context. Authors' analysis steps: Estimation of nucleated cell counts relied on the amplification of reference gene primers. Data came from immunoSEQ multiplex PCR; TCRdb stores just in-frame clones and leaves some out. V and J calls plus clone size are reproduced from that table; the DNA served to infer D and trimming. This table has about 27,000 clones, around 82% appearing once. The CDR3 is made up of 16 amino acids. Trimming took 0 bases from V and 4 from J, leaving 13 bases between them. Per the germline V gene, CDR1 is MNHNS and CDR2 is SASEGT. The data derive from a study of blood T cell repertoires in COVID-19. Turning to the study itself: The origin of the acute and convalescent COVID-19 samples was the United States, Italy and Spain. Sources were T cells, B-cell-depleted T cells, or PBMCs; the material itself was cDNA or gDNA.

The sample consisted of peripheral blood. This sequence joins TRBV6-1 and TRBJ1-3; D uncertain. The receptor comes from an elderly man with active or convalescent COVID-19. CDR3 nucleotide sequence: TGTGCCAGCAGTGAAGCGCGACCGGTCGGGGGAAACACCATATATTTT. Translating it yields CASSEARPVGGNTIYF.